A selection of T cell receptor beta chains follows, all from one sample in a study of T cell responses to AZD1222 COVID-19 vaccine. Profiling relied on immunoSEQ multiplex PCR, and the TCRdb table lists in-frame clones only, not all of them. The sample contains about 86,000 clones, over 75% of which appear only once. This sample comprised peripheral blood, obtained 28 days after the second AZD1222 dose. Receptors were obtained from an adult who received the AZD1222 COVID-19 vaccine. CDR3s include the opening cysteine and the closing phenylalanine or tryptophan. A D gene is named only where the DNA matches it firmly. The size of a clone is reported for some rows only, either as once, few or many, or as a class for expanded clones.

j_call,cdr3_length,v_call,d_call,clone_size,cdr3_aa,cdr3_nt
TRBJ2-3,15,TRBV6-2/TRBV6-3,NA,NA,CASSPRGSSTDTQYF,TGTGCCAGCAGCCCTAGGGGGTCTAGCACAGATACGCAGTATTTT
TRBJ2-7,13,TRBV19,NA,NA,CASKVRGGYEQYF,TGTGCCAGTAAAGTAAGGGGCGGGTACGAGCAGTACTTC
TRBJ1-3,18,TRBV4-1,NA,NA,CASSQVWSGVAGVNTIYF,TGCGCCAGCAGCCAAGTTTGGTCGGGGGTGGCAGGGGTAAACACCATATATTTT
TRBJ2-1,16,TRBV27,TRBD2,NA,CASRSQGLGDYNEQFF,TGTGCCAGCCGATCACAGGGACTAGGAGATTACAATGAGCAGTTCTTC
TRBJ2-7,14,TRBV6-6,NA,NA,CASSWNRLSYEQYF,TGTGCCAGCAGTTGGAACCGACTGTCCTACGAGCAGTACTTC
TRBJ2-5,12,TRBV7-8,NA,NA,CASSLPDRPPNF,TGTGCCAGCAGCTTACCCGACAGGCCCCCTAACTTC
TRBJ1-5,14,TRBV29-1,NA,NA,CSVVTGPLGQPQHF,TGCAGCGTGGTTACAGGGCCGCTAGGGCAGCCCCAGCATTTT
TRBJ1-1,16,TRBV18,NA,NA,CASSPIGGGENTEAFF,TGTGCCAGCTCACCAATAGGAGGCGGAGAGAACACTGAAGCTTTCTTT
TRBJ1-1,11,TRBV6-2/TRBV6-3,NA,NA,CASSVWGMAFF,TGTGCCAGCAGTGTATGGGGGATGGCGTTCTTT
TRBJ2-3,13,TRBV6-5,NA,NA,CASSYSTADTQYF,TGTGCCAGCAGTTACTCTACGGCTGATACGCAGTATTTT
TRBJ2-7,15,TRBV19,TRBD2,NA,CASGGLAGNSYEQYF,TGTGCCAGTGGGGGACTAGCGGGGAACTCCTACGAGCAGTACTTC
TRBJ2-2,13,TRBV25-1,NA,NA,CASSDLSTGELFF,TGTGCCAGCAGTGATCTCTCCACCGGGGAGCTGTTTTTT
TRBJ2-1,15,TRBV11-3,TRBD1,NA,CASSSGQGTLGEQFF,TGTGCCAGCAGCTCGGGACAGGGGACGCTGGGTGAGCAGTTCTTC
TRBJ1-1,16,TRBV19,TRBD1,NA,CASRWDSGSLGTEAFF,TGTGCCAGTAGATGGGACAGCGGGTCTTTGGGGACTGAAGCTTTCTTT
TRBJ1-6,17,TRBV7-8,NA,NA,CASSLQVSGDYNSPLHF,TGTGCCAGCAGCCTACAGGTTTCGGGGGACTATAATTCACCCCTCCACTTT
TRBJ2-7,18,TRBV5-4,TRBD1,NA,CASSLDLPGTGLSYEQYF,TGTGCCAGCAGCTTGGATTTACCCGGGACAGGTTTGTCCTACGAGCAGTACTTC
TRBJ1-4,13,TRBV6-5,NA,NA,CASSWSYNEKLFF,TGTGCCAGCAGTTGGTCCTATAATGAAAAACTGTTTTTT
TRBJ2-1,15,TRBV18,TRBD2,NA,CASSPGLAGRNEQFF,TGTGCCAGCTCTCCGGGACTAGCGGGAAGAAATGAGCAGTTCTTC
TRBJ2-5,14,TRBV7-3,TRBD1,once,CASSPTGGLGTQYF,TGTGCCAGCAGCCCGACAGGGGGCTTAGGGACCCAGTACTTC
TRBJ1-2,13,TRBV27,NA,NA,CASGTLGYYGYTF,TGTGCCAGCGGGACGTTAGGGTACTATGGCTACACCTTC
TRBJ2-1,13,TRBV12-3/TRBV12-4,TRBD1,NA,CASSPEGANEQFF,TGTGCCAGCAGTCCCGAGGGGGCCAATGAGCAGTTCTTC
TRBJ2-7,13,TRBV11-2,NA,NA,CASSSDGGLEQYF,TGTGCCAGCAGTTCCGACGGCGGCCTGGAGCAGTACTTC
TRBJ1-3,15,TRBV24-1,NA,NA,CATSEADSSGNTIYF,TGTGCCACCAGTGAAGCGGACAGCTCTGGAAACACCATATATTTT
TRBJ1-2,16,TRBV11-3,NA,once,CASSLDPDASRTGYTF,TGTGCCAGCAGCTTAGACCCGGACGCCTCCCGTACGGGCTACACCTTC
TRBJ2-5,15,TRBV19,NA,NA,CASSPLRTAQETQYF,TGTGCCAGTAGCCCCTTGCGGACCGCGCAAGAGACCCAGTACTTC
TRBJ2-7,11,TRBV20-1,NA,NA,CSARTDREQYF,TGCAGTGCCAGGACCGACCGTGAGCAGTACTTC
TRBJ2-7,10,TRBV13,NA,NA,CASSLREQYF,TGTGCCAGCAGCTTACGCGAGCAGTACTTC
TRBJ2-7,15,TRBV11-2,NA,once,CASSLDRGDAYEQYF,TGTGCCAGCAGCTTAGATCGAGGGGACGCCTACGAGCAGTACTTC
TRBJ1-6,14,TRBV10-3,TRBD1,NA,CAISPQGSGSPLHF,TGTGCCATCAGCCCACAGGGGTCCGGTTCACCCCTCCACTTT
TRBJ2-5,16,TRBV19,TRBD2,NA,CASSTPLAGRRETQYF,TGTGCCAGTAGCACCCCCCTAGCGGGGCGTCGGGAGACCCAGTACTTC
TRBJ1-1,13,TRBV30,NA,few,CAWSGGRGTEAFF,TGTGCCTGGAGTGGGGGGAGAGGCACTGAAGCTTTCTTT
TRBJ2-5,14,TRBV7-2,NA,NA,CASSPGLEAASQYF,TGTGCCAGCAGCCCGGGACTTGAGGCGGCGTCCCAGTACTTC
TRBJ2-3,12,TRBV25-1,NA,NA,CASSYATDTQYF,TGTGCCAGCAGTTACGCCACAGATACGCAGTATTTT
TRBJ2-7,13,TRBV11-2,NA,NA,CASSLPGVWEQYF,TGTGCCAGCAGCTTACCCGGTGTGTGGGAGCAGTACTTC
TRBJ1-3,16,TRBV6-1,NA,NA,CASSEQPTVSGNTIYF,TGTGCCAGCAGTGAGCAACCGACAGTCTCTGGAAACACCATATATTTT
TRBJ2-7,15,TRBV5-1,NA,few,CASSSGRAGRGEQYF,TGCGCCAGCAGCTCCGGACGGGCGGGACGGGGCGAGCAGTACTTC
TRBJ1-1,14,TRBV2,TRBD1,NA,CASSPGQGLPEAFF,TGTGCCAGCAGCCCCGGACAGGGGCTCCCTGAAGCTTTCTTT
TRBJ2-3,16,TRBV10-3,NA,NA,CAISESVGGATDTQYF,TGTGCCATCAGTGAGTCCGTCGGGGGCGCCACAGATACGCAGTATTTT
TRBJ1-2,14,TRBV6-5,TRBD1,NA,CASRATGGNYGYTF,TGTGCCAGCAGGGCGACAGGGGGTAACTATGGCTACACCTTC
TRBJ1-2,13,TRBV29-1,NA,NA,CSVIAGNNYGYTF,TGCAGCGTAATTGCCGGGAATAACTATGGCTACACCTTC
TRBJ1-5,16,TRBV19,NA,NA,CASSMIQGRSNQPQHF,TGTGCCAGTAGTATGATTCAGGGCCGTAGCAATCAGCCCCAGCATTTT
TRBJ2-7,13,TRBV9,NA,NA,CASSPPEGIEQYF,TGTGCCAGCAGCCCCCCCGAGGGGATTGAGCAGTACTTC
TRBJ1-1,13,TRBV11-2,NA,NA,CASSLDVLTEAFF,TGTGCCAGCAGCTTAGACGTACTCACTGAAGCTTTCTTT
TRBJ1-6,13,TRBV27,NA,NA,CASSFIVRSPLHF,TGTGCCAGCAGTTTTATAGTACGTTCACCCCTCCACTTT
TRBJ1-5,13,TRBV28,NA,NA,CASGSPTRQPQHF,TGTGCCAGCGGGTCTCCAACCCGTCAGCCCCAGCATTTT
TRBJ2-5,13,TRBV19,NA,few,CASRDSSQETQYF,TGTGCCAGCCGGGACTCCTCCCAAGAGACCCAGTACTTC
TRBJ1-5,14,TRBV6-5,TRBD1,NA,CAAGQPYSNQPQHF,TGTGCCGCGGGACAGCCCTATAGCAATCAGCCCCAGCATTTT
TRBJ1-2,16,TRBV6-2/TRBV6-3,TRBD1,NA,CASRPPDEGGVYGYTF,TGTGCCAGCAGACCTCCGGATGAAGGGGGCGTATATGGCTACACCTTC